This paragraph covers one T cell receptor beta chain sequence. The antigen remains unidentified. This sample was included in a study of cytomegalovirus exposure and HLA in healthy donors. Study-wide points: The investigators catalogued 150 to 200 TCR beta chains as cytomegalovirus-associated.

Amplification used 60 Vbeta primers and 13 Jbeta primers. Produced via immunoSEQ multiplex PCR; TCRdb's table is partial and in-frame only. The table records 60,000 to 75,000 clones, about 74% of them present only once. The CDR3 is 14 residues long. V lost 4 bases to trimming and J lost 2 bases, with 12 bases between them. In germline, CDR1 is SGHRS, CDR2 YFSETQ. What was sequenced was PBMCs. The origin of this receptor is a woman under 40 in good health and CMV-seropositive. V gene TRBV5-1 combines with J gene TRBJ1-1; D perhaps matches TRBD1 (6 bases). The CDR3 DNA reads as TGCGCCAGCAGCCCGGGACATTTTAACACTGAAGCTTTCTTT. Translating gives CASSPGHFNTEAFF.